The clone carrying this T cell receptor (beta chain) was seen repeatedly, ten times or more. Its target is not known. Previously, flow cytometry had revealed CD8+CD57+ cell expansion in the patients chosen for sequencing. This sample is part of a study of CD8+CD57+ T cells in acquired aplastic anemia. Profiles of TCR beta VDJ and CDR3 were generated from a genomic DNA template. TCRdb analysed the reads with MiXCR anew, one entry per CDR3 protein. Altogether 50,000 to 65,000 distinct CDR3 sequences are present, around 50% being singletons, with the ten largest covering approximately 15%. Regarding the study as a whole: About 30 CD8+ CDR3 sequences occurred in both the patients and the controls.

V dropped 4 bases and J dropped 4 bases, with 10 bases sitting between them. This CDR3 comprises 13 residues. Germline CDR1 is MGHRA and CDR2 is YSYEKL. Material: sorted CD4+, CD8+, or CD8+CD57+ T cells (not recorded which) from PBMCs. The rearrangement links TRBV4-1 to TRBJ1-1; no clear D gene. The sequence came from a human donor with aplastic anemia. As DNA, the CDR3 is TGCGCCAGCAGCCGGGGAAGGAGCACTGAAGCTTTCTTT. This gives the protein CASSRGRSTEAFF.